This T cell receptor beta chain was retrieved from a study of blood T cell repertoires in COVID-19. Study details: Acute-phase and convalescent COVID-19 samples originated in the United States, Italy and Spain. PBMCs, B-cell-depleted T cells, or T cells were the source of the cDNA or gDNA that made up the material.

In germline, CDR1 is SGHNT, CDR2 YYREEE (reference sequence). V lost 0 bases and J lost 8; bases outside the gene matches: 7. This CDR3 spans 15 amino acids. Original methodology: By means of reference gene primer amplification, nucleated cell counts were estimated. Sequencing was performed with immunoSEQ multiplex PCR; in TCRdb, only in-frame clones are kept and a portion is missing. The D gene and trimming were derived from the DNA, and the V and J assignments and clone size from that table. The data contain around 42,000 clones, 65% to 85% of them singletons. The sample taken for sequencing was peripheral blood. The sequence derives from an elderly woman with acute or convalescent COVID-19. The chain couples TRBV5-4 to TRBJ2-1; 8 positions match TRBD2. The CDR3 DNA reads TGTGCCAGCAGCTTGGTTAGCGGGGCCAGGGATGAGCAGTTCTTC. Translating gives CASSLVSGARDEQFF.